This T cell receptor beta chain was recovered during a study of regulatory T cells in long-lasting Graves disease. The CDR3 has 12 amino acids. Germline loops: CDR1 MNHNS, CDR2 SASEGT. Trimming removed 7 bases at V and 8 bases at J, with 14 bases between. Specified time point: newly diagnosed GD, antithyroid drugs for less than 3 months. Researchers made the TCR library from RNA that was extracted from PBMCs. Arm-PCR of CDR3 regions and iRepertoire HTBI primers were used to build TCR beta libraries. From the multiplex PCR reads, TCRdb called clonotypes with MiXCR, one entry per CDR3 protein. The sample carries approximately 270,000 distinct CDR3 sequences, approximately 18% recorded once. This clonotype was counted ten times or more. The same data also went into a second study, on T cells in Graves' hyperthyroidism and ophthalmopathy. That paper notes: Stable hyperthyroidism was told apart from ophthalmopathy by a model built on 13 V-J features.

The sample consisted of peripheral blood mononuclear cells (PBMCs), taken at new diagnosis, from a patient treated with antithyroid drugs. The TCR was taken from a woman in her thirties with Graves disease. The gene calls are TRBV6-1 and TRBJ1-2, with TRBD1 as a possible D gene (6 bases). The CDR3 sequence: CASNTGNLGYTF. The CDR3, as DNA: TGTGCCAGCAATACAGGGAATCTAGGCTACACCTTC.